The 16 T cell receptor beta chains below come from one sample, sequenced in a study of blood T cell repertoires in COVID-19. Some clones are missing from TCRdb's copy, which holds only in-frame ones; the method was immunoSEQ multiplex PCR. The sample contains about 72,000 clones, roughly 90% of which appear only once. Material for sequencing was peripheral blood. These receptors came from a man between 50 and 59 years old with acute or convalescent COVID-19.

CDR3 nucleotides: TGTGCCAGCAGCTCGATCGGGACAGGGAACAATGAGCAGTTCTTC. It specifies CASSSIGTGNNEQFF. V is TRBV3-1 (or the pseudogene TRBV3-2) and J is TRBJ2-1; TRBD1 matches at 9 bases. J was trimmed by 5 bases and V by 5 bases; bases with no gene match: 7. Germline V gene sequence: CDR1 LGHDT, CDR2 YNNKEL (reference sequence). This CDR3 is 15 amino acids long.

The chain carries TRBV19 and TRBJ2-5; 9 nucleotides match TRBD2. Germline CDR1 LNHDA, CDR2 SQIVND (reference sequence). With 4 bases clipped from V and 2 bases from J, the junction kept 5 bases outside the gene matches. This CDR3 spans 15 amino acids. The CDR3 is CASSRLAGSQETQYF. The CDR3, as DNA: TGTGCCAGTAGTAGGCTAGCGGGGTCACAAGAGACCCAGTACTTC.

This chain's CDR3 is CASSPLGQGHYGYTF. The CDR3 DNA is TGCGCCAGCAGCCCCCTAGGACAGGGACACTATGGCTACACCTTC. The J gene is TRBJ1-2, the V gene TRBV4-1, with 8 bases aligning to TRBD1. The CDR3 loop spans 15 amino acids. Trimming cost V 4 bases and J 3 bases; bases outside gene matches: 7. Germline V gives CDR1 MGHRA, CDR2 YSYEKL.

The V call is TRBV19, the J call TRBJ2-2; 10 bases map to TRBD1. The CDR3 length is 15 residues. Germline CDR1 is LNHDA and CDR2 is SQIVND (reference sequence). V lost 4 bases, J lost 5 bases, and 4 bases stayed unmatched. CDR3 amino acids: CASSKRDRGTGELFF. The CDR3 bases are TGTGCCAGTAGTAAACGGGACAGGGGAACCGGGGAGCTGTTTTTT.

This clone turned up a few times. This rearrangement joins TRBV5-1 to TRBJ1-6; D call uncertain. The V and J ends lost 5 bases and 6 bases respectively, with 15 bases between them. Germline V lookup: CDR1 SGHRS, CDR2 YFSETQ. The CDR3 is 15 residues long. CDR3 nucleotides: TGCGCCAGCAGGGGTGGGGAGGCATCTAATTCACCCCTCCACTTT. It translates to CASRGGEASNSPLHF.

This clone occurred a few times. The J gene is TRBJ2-7, the V gene TRBV7-9, with D perhaps matching TRBD2 (5 bases). CDR1 and CDR2 (germline): SEHNR, FQNEAQ (reference sequence). The CDR3 has 15 residues. V lost 5 bases and J lost 2, with 16 bases in between. CDR3 protein: CASSPPSGPPYEQYF. CDR3 bases: TGTGCCAGCAGCCCCCCCAGCGGACCTCCCTACGAGCAGTACTTC.

The J gene is TRBJ1-2, the V gene TRBV5-1; unclear D gene. Germline V CDR1 and CDR2: SGHRS, YFSETQ. The germline V and J ends were trimmed by 0 bases and 4 bases, with 7 bases remaining between them. CDR3 length: 13 residues. This CDR3 is CASSLAPSYGYTF. The CDR3 coding sequence is TGCGCCAGCAGCTTGGCCCCGAGCTATGGCTACACCTTC.

The chain recombines TRBV7-8 with TRBJ2-7; 7 nucleotides line up with TRBD2. Germline values: CDR1 SGHVS, CDR2 FQNEAQ. The CDR3 is 15 amino acids. Trimming at V came to 1 base and at J to 3 bases, leaving 6 bases not matched to a gene. DNA of the CDR3: TGTGCCAGCAGCTTAGGGGTCGGGGGGAACTACGAGCAGTACTTC. Translated: CASSLGVGGNYEQYF.

V is TRBV7-9 and J is TRBJ2-2; D perhaps matches TRBD2 (5 bases). Germline CDR1 and CDR2: SEHNR and FQNEAQ (reference sequence). The CDR3 is 13 residues long. V was clipped by 6 bases and J by 3 bases, with 8 bases between them. The CDR3 is CASRTMDTGELFF. CDR3 DNA sequence: TGTGCCAGCAGGACTATGGACACCGGGGAGCTGTTTTTT. The complete variable domain, with remaining parts taken from reference TRBV7-9 and TRBJ2-2, reads DTGVSQNPRHKITKRGQNVTFRCDPISEHNRLYWYRQTLGQGPEFLTYFQNEAQLEKSRLLSDRFSAERPKGSFSTLEIQRTEQGDSAMYLCASRTMDTGELFFGEGSRLTVL.

The chain employs TRBV9 and TRBJ2-5, with 9 positions matching TRBD1. Trimming removed 4 bases from V and 5 bases from J; junction bases left unmatched: 6. CDR1 and CDR2 (germline): SGDLS, YYNGEE. The CDR3 sequence is 14 residues long. The CDR3 sequence is CASSRDRDGETQYF. The CDR3 coding sequence is TGTGCCAGCAGCCGGGACAGGGATGGGGAGACCCAGTACTTC.

This clone is a singleton in its sample. The chain carries TRBV19 and TRBJ1-1; D is perhaps TRBD1 (6 bases). The germline V and J ends were trimmed by 2 bases and 3 bases, with 7 bases remaining between them. Per the germline V gene, CDR1 is LNHDA and CDR2 is SQIVND (reference sequence). This CDR3 has 13 amino acids. The CDR3 DNA reads TGTGCCAGTAGTATACACAGGGACACTGAAGCTTTCTTT. Protein: CASSIHRDTEAFF.

The chain links TRBV18 to TRBJ2-3; possibly TRBD1 for D (5 bases). Germline CDR1 is KGHSH and CDR2 is LQKENI. This CDR3 is built from 15 residues. V lost 1 base and J lost 0, with 8 bases in between. In DNA form, the CDR3 reads TGTGCCAGCTCACCACAGGGGATTAGCACAGATACGCAGTATTTT. Translated: CASSPQGISTDTQYF.

The chain recombines TRBV18 with TRBJ1-2; 12 nucleotides agree with TRBD1. Germline trimming cut 1 base from V and 4 bases from J; bases unmatched to any gene: 7. The CDR3 has 17 amino acids. Germline CDR1 is KGHSH and CDR2 is LQKENI. The CDR3 loop is CASSPLGTGGFFYGYTF. The CDR3 nucleotides are TGTGCCAGCTCACCACTGGGGACAGGGGGCTTTTTCTATGGCTACACCTTC.

The chain combines TRBV5-6 with TRBJ2-5, with 10 bases lining up with TRBD2. The V gene end was trimmed by 3 bases and the J gene end by 1 base; junction bases not matched to a gene: 6. Per the germline V gene, CDR1 is SGHDT and CDR2 is YYEEEE. The CDR3 runs 16 residues. The chain's CDR3 is CASSSGTSGIQETQYF. In DNA, the CDR3 is TGTGCCAGCAGCTCAGGAACTAGCGGGATCCAAGAGACCCAGTACTTC. The whole variable domain, filled in from reference TRBV5-6 and TRBJ2-5, reads DAGVTQSPTHLIKTRGQQVTLRCSPKSGHDTVSWYQQALGQGPQFIFQYYEEEERQRGNFPDRFSGHQFPNYSSELNVNALLLGDSALYLCASSSGTSGIQETQYFGPGTRLLVL.

As concerns this clone: A junction end diverges from the germline sequence, so it may reflect a read error. Other DNA sequences in the sample encode the same CDR3. The CDR3 DNA is TGCGCCAGCAGACCCGGGGGCGGGGGTACGAACACCGGGGAGCTGTTTTTT. As protein: CASRPGGGGTNTGELFF. V usage is TRBV7-3 and J usage is TRBJ2-2; the D gene is possibly TRBD2 (7 bases). The CDR3 contains 17 residues. In germline, CDR1 is SGHTA, CDR2 FQGTGA.

The chain couples TRBV6-1 to TRBJ2-6, with D hard to call. Trimming removed 4 bases from V and 0 bases from J, with 10 bases in between. CDR3 length: 16 amino acids. Germline values: CDR1 MNHNS, CDR2 SASEGT. CDR3 nucleotide sequence: TGTGCCAGCAGTGCTACAGTGCACTCTGGGGCCAACGTCCTGACTTTC. Translated, it gives CASSATVHSGANVLTF.